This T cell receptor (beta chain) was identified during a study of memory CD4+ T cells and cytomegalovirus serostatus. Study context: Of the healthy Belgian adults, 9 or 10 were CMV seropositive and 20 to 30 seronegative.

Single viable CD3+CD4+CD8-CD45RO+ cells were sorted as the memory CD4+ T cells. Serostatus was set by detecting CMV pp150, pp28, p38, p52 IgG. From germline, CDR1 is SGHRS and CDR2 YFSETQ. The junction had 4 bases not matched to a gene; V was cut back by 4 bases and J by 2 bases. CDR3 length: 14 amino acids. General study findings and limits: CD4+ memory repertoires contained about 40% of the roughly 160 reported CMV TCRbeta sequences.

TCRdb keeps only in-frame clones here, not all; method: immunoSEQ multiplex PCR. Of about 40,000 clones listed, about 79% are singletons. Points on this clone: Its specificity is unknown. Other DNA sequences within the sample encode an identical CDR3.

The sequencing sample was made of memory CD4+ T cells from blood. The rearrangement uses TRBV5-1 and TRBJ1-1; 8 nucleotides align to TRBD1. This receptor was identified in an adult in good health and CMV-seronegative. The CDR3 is CASSPGTGNTEAFF. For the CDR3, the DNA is TGCGCCAGCAGCCCCGGGACAGGTAACACTGAAGCTTTCTTT.